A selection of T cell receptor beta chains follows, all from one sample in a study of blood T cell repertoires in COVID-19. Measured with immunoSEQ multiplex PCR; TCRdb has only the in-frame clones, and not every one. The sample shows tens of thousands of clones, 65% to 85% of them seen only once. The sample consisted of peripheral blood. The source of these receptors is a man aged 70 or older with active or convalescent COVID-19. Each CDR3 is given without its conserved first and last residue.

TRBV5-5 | ASNRAGIETQY
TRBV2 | ASSWAKVGNTIY
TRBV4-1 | ASSQLRSEKLF
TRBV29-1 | SAMRGSGGETQY
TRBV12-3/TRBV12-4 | ASSLGQGSPLH
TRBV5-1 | ASSPQGGSSGANVLT
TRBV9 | ASSGTWHEQF
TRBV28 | ASSFPHRDIQY
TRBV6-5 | ASSYGLGTGDEQY
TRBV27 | ASSQRRGALEQY
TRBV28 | ASSRQGYEQY
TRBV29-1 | SGHKTGTGNTIY
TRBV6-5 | ASSYVGDRDGTEAF
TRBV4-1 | ASSQGPGEQY
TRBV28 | ASSLGTSGGAREQY
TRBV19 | ASSISRGHGELF
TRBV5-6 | ASSPSGGFEGTQY
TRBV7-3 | ASSLNGAVRGGETQY
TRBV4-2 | ASSQEGQLSGNTIY
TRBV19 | ASSLQGNSPLH
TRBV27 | ASSALKPGGVFYEQY
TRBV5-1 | ASSPGVSTNEKLF
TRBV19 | ASSILAGTNEKLF
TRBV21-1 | ASSNVSQGRFSIY
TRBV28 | ASRPALGSYGYT
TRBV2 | ASSTYSNQPQH
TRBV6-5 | ASSYSGWNTEAF
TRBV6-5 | ASSSQGMSTGELF
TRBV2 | ASRPGTQNYGYT
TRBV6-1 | ASSELLAGGQDEQF
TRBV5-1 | ASSLVAGGTDTQY
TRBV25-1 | ASSDPTGAGNTIY
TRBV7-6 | ASSLALGAGQPQH
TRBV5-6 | ASSLPSGITRPETQY
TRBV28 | ASTDRWVQPQH
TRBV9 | ASTPSGGGGYGYT
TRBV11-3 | ASSSKHRGTTEAF
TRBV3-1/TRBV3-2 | ASSLMGQAQETQY
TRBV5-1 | ASSLGLEETQY
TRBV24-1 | ATTAGGWNNEQF
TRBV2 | ASMGRGTSTADTQY
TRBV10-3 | AISEYRGGTDTQY
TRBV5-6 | ASSLLGQGNNQPQH
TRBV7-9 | ASSLIRERGEAF
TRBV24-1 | ATSDWNDSDYGYT
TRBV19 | ASSPPSGGLYNEQF
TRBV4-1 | ASSQVLGQMKETQY
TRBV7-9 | ASTSGGGDRQY
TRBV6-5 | ASSYGTGGVGELF
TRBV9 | ASSVEQGGPPSGYT
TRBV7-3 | ASSLNTDEAF
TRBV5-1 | ASSPGTLSTDTQY
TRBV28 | ASSGYRGSLSEQY
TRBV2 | ASTGQLYEQY